The TCR beta chain under discussion was sequenced for a study of blood T cell repertoires in COVID-19. Study details: Samples taken during acute and convalescent COVID-19 were collected in the United States, Italy and Spain. In each case, the material was cDNA or gDNA derived from T cells, B-cell-depleted T cells, or PBMCs.

V was clipped by 8 bases and J by 0 bases; unmatched bases: 2. Germline V CDR1 and CDR2: SNHLY, FYNNEI. This CDR3 contains 15 residues. Per the study methods: Cell counts per sample came from amplifying reference gene primers. This table comes from immunoSEQ multiplex PCR, and its TCRdb copy is limited to in-frame clones, with some not included. V and J calls and clone size are those listed in that table; D and trimming were worked out from the DNA. The data show about 210,000 clones, 80% seen once. V and J are TRBV2 and TRBJ2-6, with 9 bases lining up with TRBD1. This clonotype originated in a man in his 60s with acute or convalescent COVID-19. The material sequenced was peripheral blood. The CDR3 DNA follows: TGTGCCAGCCGGACAGGGGCCTCTGGGGCCAACGTCCTGACTTTC. Protein sequence: CASRTGASGANVLTF.